This T cell receptor beta chain was sequenced in a study of lymphopenia after photon versus proton radiotherapy. Study-wide findings and caveats: Post-nadir diversity loss with photons came from oligoclonal expansion, particularly CD8+ Temra cells. Photon-treated patients lost naive T cells and TCR diversity; proton-treated stayed stable.

The J segment lost 2 bases and the V segment lost 2 bases, leaving 3 bases of the junction unmatched. Germline V gene sequence: CDR1 MNHNY, CDR2 SVGAGI (reference sequence). The length of the CDR3 is 15 residues. Note on this clone: Antigen: not known.

Sequenced by immunoSEQ multiplex PCR; TCRdb stores in-frame clones only, minus some. The top ten hold 20% to 25% of the sample, which has several thousand clones, just over 85% seen once. The chain carries TRBV6-6 and TRBJ2-3; TRBD1 matches 8 bases. This material consisted of peripheral blood, taken from a patient treated with photon-based radiotherapy. This TCR was sampled from an elderly man with cholangiocarcinoma. CDR3 DNA sequence: TGTGCCAGCAGTTACGGACAGGGAATCACAGATACGCAGTATTTT. This codes for CASSYGQGITDTQYF.